This TCR beta chain was sequenced in a study of CXCR3-negative and CXCR3-positive naive CD8 T cells. Libraries were UMI-labeled 5' RACE TRB cDNA. Using the 5' RACE reads, TCRdb records one entry per CDR3 protein without DNA. The sample totals 45,000 to 65,000 distinct CDR3 sequences. From germline, CDR1 is SNHLY and CDR2 FYNNEI. The CDR3 runs 13 residues. The TCR originated in a human donor in good health. Some clones in this sample may be carry-over from other donors' samples. What was sequenced was naive CXCR3- CD8+ T cells from blood. As for subset: CD45RO-CCR7+CD27+CD95- naive CD8+ T cells lacking CXCR3 (TNR3-). The chain carries TRBV2 and TRBJ2-7; TCRdb names TRBD1, which stays unverified in the absence of DNA. The CDR3 sequence is CASSGQGGYEQYF.